Below are 27 T cell receptor beta chains sequenced from a single sample in a study of T-cell memory formation after mild COVID-19 listed by TCRdb under 2021. Library prep was done by 5' RACE. Sequencing was performed on an Illumina NovaSeq 6000. Clones were called with MiXCR by TCRdb after fastp trimmed the public reads at Q25, and only in-frame beta chains were retained. Rows with one shared CDR3 protein collapse into an entry with the most common genes and DNA. This sample holds about 430,000 distinct CDR3 sequences; approximately 18% were observed only once. The ten largest clonotypes hold approximately 21% of the sample. The sample consisted of PBMCs or a T cell subset sorted from them (not recorded which). The source is a man between 18 and 35 years old who had mild COVID-19 (a few samples of this study predate the infection). The sample titles of this study are shuffled in the database, so cell type and time point are left out; the donor was told from shared clones.

This chain uses TRBV4-3 with TRBJ1-1, with 8 bases lining up with TRBD1. Looked up from germline, CDR1 is LGHNA and CDR2 is YSLEER. The CDR3 contains 15 residues. V lost 2 bases to trimming and J lost 4 bases; unmatched junction nucleotides: 6. As DNA, the CDR3 is TGCGCCAGCAGCCAAATCAGACAGGGGCCCACTGAAGCTTTCTTT. Its translation: CASSQIRQGPTEAFF.

J is TRBJ1-1 and V is TRBV20-1, with TRBD1 as a possible D gene (5 bases). The germline V gene has CDR1 DFQATT and CDR2 SNEGSKA (reference sequence). V was pared by 0 bases and J by 5 bases, with 13 bases between. This CDR3 has 14 residues. The CDR3 protein is CSARDLRGWTEAFF. CDR3 in DNA: TGCAGTGCTAGAGATCTAAGGGGATGGACTGAAGCTTTCTTT.

The sample holds a few counts of this clonotype. V and J are TRBV28 and TRBJ2-7; the match to TRBD2 covers 8 bases. Germline trimming cut 4 bases from V and 1 base from J; bases unmatched to any gene: 3. Germline V gene data show CDR1 as MDHEN and CDR2 as SYDVKM. This CDR3 is 14 amino acids long. In DNA form, the CDR3 reads TGTGCCAGCAGTTACGGGGGGGAATCCTACGAGCAGTACTTC. It codes for CASSYGGESYEQYF.

This clonotype has only a few counts. The chain combines TRBV6-4 with TRBJ1-1, with 9 bases lining up with TRBD1. J lost 9 bases, V lost 4 bases, and 6 bases had no gene match. Germline-derived CDR1 and CDR2 are MRHNA and SNTAGT. This CDR3 spans 13 amino acids. This CDR3 reads CASSVDRGRKAFF. In DNA, the CDR3 is TGTGCCAGCAGTGTAGACAGGGGGAGGAAAGCTTTCTTT.

At least ten counts were recorded for this clonotype. This chain links TRBV20-1 with TRBJ2-3; a possible D gene is TRBD2 (5 bases). The CDR3 spans 13 residues. The germline V gene encodes CDR1 DFQATT and CDR2 SNEGSKA (reference sequence). The CDR3 protein is CRTAELFTDTQYF. DNA of the CDR3: TGCAGAACAGCGGAACTTTTCACAGATACGCAGTATTTT.

This clonotype was counted a few times. V gene TRBV24-1 combines with J gene TRBJ2-5; 8 bases match TRBD2. Trimming removed 9 bases from V and 2 bases from J; junction bases left unmatched: 4. The CDR3 loop spans 13 amino acids. CDR1 is KGHDR, CDR2 SFDVKD, per germline. The CDR3 protein is CATQRGRQETQYF. For the CDR3, the DNA is TGTGCCACCCAGCGGGGGAGACAAGAGACCCAGTACTTC.

This chain joins TRBV5-6 and TRBJ2-7, with 8 nucleotides matching TRBD1. The V segment lost 1 base and the J segment 5 bases; nucleotides outside the gene matches: 5. Germline V CDR1 and CDR2: SGHDT, YYEEEE. This CDR3 is built from 14 residues. Here the CDR3 reads CASSLRTGTNEQYF. CDR3 nucleotides: TGTGCCAGCAGCTTGAGGACAGGGACGAACGAGCAGTACTTC.

This clonotype was seen many times. This sequence joins TRBV6-2 or TRBV6-3 and TRBJ1-1, with 9 positions matching TRBD1. CDR3 size: 18 residues. Trimming took 0 bases from V and 1 from J; bases not matched to a gene: 9. CDR1 and CDR2 (germline): MNHEY, SVGEGT. The CDR3 nucleotides are TGTGCCAGCAGTTACTCGAATACGGGGACAGGGAAGAACACTGAAGCTTTCTTT. Residues: CASSYSNTGTGKNTEAFF.

This clonotype was counted a few times. The chain has TRBV5-1 and TRBJ2-5, with 10 bases matching TRBD1. J was trimmed by 5 bases and V by 2 bases; bases with no gene match: 9. Germline CDR1 reads SGHRS; CDR2 reads YFSETQ. The CDR3 extends over 16 amino acids. The CDR3 nucleotides are TGCGCCAGCAGCTTTAATCGACAGGGGGCGAGGGAGACCCAGTACTTC. This gives the protein CASSFNRQGARETQYF.

This clonotype was seen a few times. The chain combines TRBV10-3 with TRBJ2-1; D is possibly TRBD1 (6 bases). This CDR3 is 12 amino acids long. V was cut by 4 bases and J by 9 bases, with 10 bases left in between. The V gene's germline CDR1 is ENHRY and CDR2 SYGVKD. CDR3 coding DNA: TGTGCCATCAGTGGGGACATCTTTGAGCAGTTCTTC. It yields the protein CAISGDIFEQFF.

This clonotype was recorded a few times. The rearrangement joins TRBV28 to TRBJ2-5, with TRBD1 matching over 11 bases. After removal of 5 bases from V and 5 bases from J, the junction contained 7 bases not matched to a gene. Germline CDR1 is MDHEN and CDR2 is SYDVKM. CDR3 length equals 15 residues. CDR3 bases: TGTGCCAGCAGTGCCGGGACAGGGGGTTGGGAGACCCAGTACTTC. Protein sequence: CASSAGTGGWETQYF.

This clonotype has more than one count but fewer than ten. The rearrangement joins TRBV27 to TRBJ2-7; D remains ambiguous. This CDR3 comprises 14 residues. CDR1 MNHEY and CDR2 SMNVEV come from the germline V gene (reference sequence). Trimming took 6 bases from V and 3 from J, leaving 15 bases between them. For the CDR3, the DNA is TGTGCCAGCAGCCCCAAGGGATGGAGCTACGAGCAGTACGTC. It encodes CASSPKGWSYEQYV.

This clonotype was observed a few times. J is TRBJ2-3 and V is TRBV4-2; D is perhaps TRBD2 (5 bases). The V gene lost 4 bases and the J gene lost 0 bases, with 14 bases spanning the gap. Germline V lookup: CDR1 LGHNA, CDR2 YNFKEQ. There are 16 residues in the CDR3. The CDR3 DNA follows: TGTGCCAGCAGCCCCGAGGTCCGGACTAGCACAGATACGCAGTATTTT. Its translation is CASSPEVRTSTDTQYF.

There are a few counts of this clonotype. The chain couples TRBV12-3 or TRBV12-4 to TRBJ1-6; 8 positions match TRBD1. V lost 7 bases and J lost 11; bases outside the gene matches: 7. This CDR3 contains 13 residues. The CDR3 DNA sequence: TGTGCCAGCACCCCTCGACAGGGGACACCCCTCCACTTT. Amino acids: CASTPRQGTPLHF.

This sequence joins TRBV20-1 and TRBJ1-4; D is undetermined. In germline, CDR1 is DFQATT, CDR2 SNEGSKA (reference sequence). The CDR3 totals 13 residues. V was cut by 6 bases and J by 6 bases, with 14 bases left in between. CDR3 nucleotide sequence: TGCAGTGCCTCAGGAAACCAATATGAAAAACTGTTTTTT. It translates to CSASGNQYEKLFF.

This clonotype was recorded a few times. The chain combines TRBV5-1 with TRBJ1-6; TRBD1 matches at 11 bases. J was trimmed by 3 bases and V by 0 bases; bases with no gene match: 5. Germline V gene sequence: CDR1 SGHRS, CDR2 YFSETQ. There are 18 residues in the CDR3. CDR3 region: CASSLVTGTGGYNSPLHF. CDR3 nucleotide sequence: TGCGCCAGCAGCTTGGTCACCGGGACAGGGGGCTATAATTCACCCCTCCACTTT.

This chain connects TRBV29-1 to TRBJ1-1; TRBD1 might be the D (6 bases). CDR3 length equals 14 residues. CDR1 and CDR2 from the germline V gene are SQVTM and ANQGSEA. Trimming removed 3 bases from V and 0 bases from J, with 11 bases in between. The CDR3 here is CSVDRTGLNTEAFF. CDR3 DNA: TGCAGCGTTGACCGCACAGGGCTGAACACTGAAGCTTTCTTT. Drawing the rest from reference TRBV29-1 and TRBJ1-1, the complete variable domain is SAVISQKPSRDICQRGTSLTIQCQVDSQVTMMFWYRQQPGQSLTLIATANQGSEATYESGFVIDKFPISRPNLTFSTLTVSNMSPEDSSIYLCSVDRTGLNTEAFFGQGTRLTVV.

This chain links TRBV6-5 with TRBJ1-5; D gene ambiguous. Germline CDR1 and CDR2: MNHEY and SVGAGI. Trimming pared 2 bases from V and 3 bases from J, leaving 5 bases between. The CDR3 is 13 residues long. CDR3 nucleotides: TGTGCCAGCAGTTACCGACTCAATCAGCCCCAGCATTTT. Amino acid sequence: CASSYRLNQPQHF.

This chain links TRBV12-5 with TRBJ2-7; 9 nucleotides agree with TRBD1. The CDR3 runs 19 residues. V shed 4 bases and J 0 bases; nucleotides not matched to a gene: 16. Germline CDR1 LGHNT, CDR2 FRNRAP. CDR3 bases: TGTGCTAGTGGTTGGCTCCTCCGGGACAGGGAGGACAACTCCTACGAGCAGTACTTC. The encoded protein is CASGWLLRDREDNSYEQYF.

This chain links TRBV19 with TRBJ1-5; D possibly corresponds to TRBD1 (5 bases). Germline values: CDR1 LNHDA, CDR2 SQIVND (reference sequence). V lost 5 bases and J 4 bases, leaving 15 bases between the germline ends. CDR3 length: 15 amino acids. CDR3 DNA: TGTGCCAGTAGTGCGGGATCCGGGACGAATCAGCCCCAGCATTTT. This translates into CASSAGSGTNQPQHF.

This clonotype was found a few times. The chain combines TRBV4-2 with TRBJ2-5, with no clear D. This CDR3 is 17 amino acids long. Germline CDR1 LGHNA, CDR2 YNFKEQ. Trimming took off 0 bases at V and 2 bases at J, with 16 bases between the two ends. The CDR3: CASSQDGLAGQQETQYF. The CDR3 bases are TGTGCCAGCAGCCAAGATGGGTTGGCAGGCCAGCAAGAGACCCAGTACTTC.

This clonotype is medium-sized in the sample. The rearrangement joins TRBV11-2 to TRBJ2-1; D gene ambiguous. Germline lookup yields CDR1 SGHAT and CDR2 FQNNGV. Trimming pared 2 bases from V and 3 bases from J, leaving 14 bases between. This CDR3 contains 16 residues. In DNA form, the CDR3 reads TGTGCCAGCAGCTTATTGTCCCCGGAGTACTACAATGAGCAGTTCTTC. Protein: CASSLLSPEYYNEQFF.

The chain carries TRBV27 and TRBJ2-1; D unclear. The CDR3 is made up of 14 amino acids. V shed 5 bases and J shed 9 bases, with 17 bases lying between them. Per germline, CDR1 MNHEY and CDR2 SMNVEV (reference sequence). CDR3 in DNA: TGTGCCAGCAGTCATAGTGCATGGGAAAGTGAGCAGTTCTTC. Its protein is CASSHSAWESEQFF.

V is TRBV2 and J is TRBJ1-4; D gene unclear. V dropped 8 bases and J dropped 6 bases, with 16 bases sitting between them. The CDR3 covers 14 residues. Germline V CDR1 and CDR2: SNHLY, FYNNEI. In DNA form, the CDR3 reads TGTGCCAGCGGGGTCCTTGGCCCTTATGAAAAACTGTTTTTT. Amino acid sequence: CASGVLGPYEKLFF.

This clonotype was counted between two and nine times. This chain connects TRBV27 to TRBJ1-6; tentatively, D is TRBD1 (5 bases). The CDR3 is made up of 16 amino acids. Trimming shortened V by 0 bases and J by 11 bases, and 17 bases separated the two germline ends. Per the germline V gene, CDR1 is MNHEY and CDR2 is SMNVEV (reference sequence). DNA for the CDR3: TGTGCCAGCAGTTTATCTGTTGGGGGACCGTTAACACCCCTCCACTTT. Its protein is CASSLSVGGPLTPLHF.

Many counts were recorded for this clonotype. The J gene is TRBJ2-7, the V gene TRBV7-2; TRBD2 might be the D (6 bases). This CDR3 region has 14 residues. V dropped 1 base and J dropped 3 bases, with 10 bases sitting between them. The germline V gene has CDR1 SGHTA and CDR2 FQGNSA. CDR3 residues: CASSLGLAFYEQYF. The CDR3 DNA sequence: TGTGCCAGCAGCTTAGGTCTAGCGTTCTACGAGCAGTACTTC. Filled out from reference TRBV7-2 and TRBJ2-7, the complete variable domain reads GAGVSQSPSNKVTEKGKDVELRCDPISGHTALYWYRQSLGQGLEFLIYFQGNSAPDKSGLPSDRFSAERTGGSVSTLTIQRTQQEDSAVYLCASSLGLAFYEQYFGPGTRLTVT.

V gene TRBV30 combines with J gene TRBJ1-4; D unresolved. The V end lost 3 bases, the J end lost 0 bases, and 5 bases lay between the germline ends. CDR3 length: 13 residues. Germline CDR1 GTSNPN, CDR2 SVGIG (reference sequence). The CDR3: CAWRGATNEKLFF. The DNA of the CDR3 is TGTGCCTGGAGGGGAGCAACTAATGAAAAACTGTTTTTT.